Detailed here is one T cell receptor (beta chain). Its specificity is not known. Germline-derived CDR1 and CDR2 are ENHRY and SYGVKD. The length of the CDR3 is 16 residues. V lost 3 bases and J 1 base, leaving 15 bases between the germline ends. Deep-level settings were used for running the assay. TCRdb's copy holds only in-frame clones and misses some; the assay was immunoSEQ multiplex PCR. The repertoire includes 2,500,000 or so clones, roughly 93% of them detected once, and about 0.38% sits in the top ten. These data come from a study of shared clonotypes between healthy human individuals. At the level of the study: A couple of women and a few men aged 18 to 49 made up the donors. General observations from the study: Relative to clonotypes present in all four donors, those not shared had lower generation probabilities. Blood was the sole source, and tissue repertoires probably differ.

The TCR sequence derives from a man between 18 and 35 years old in good health. Some clones in this sample may be carry-over from other donors' samples. Source material: naive CD4+ T cells from PBMCs. Noted subset: CD45RA+ positively selected. The rearrangement joins TRBV10-3 to TRBJ1-1, with a tentative D call TRBD1 (6 bases). The CDR3 spells CAISESRGTRNTEAFF. The CDR3 coding sequence is TGTGCCATCAGTGAAAGCAGGGGTACACGGAACACTGAAGCTTTCTTT.